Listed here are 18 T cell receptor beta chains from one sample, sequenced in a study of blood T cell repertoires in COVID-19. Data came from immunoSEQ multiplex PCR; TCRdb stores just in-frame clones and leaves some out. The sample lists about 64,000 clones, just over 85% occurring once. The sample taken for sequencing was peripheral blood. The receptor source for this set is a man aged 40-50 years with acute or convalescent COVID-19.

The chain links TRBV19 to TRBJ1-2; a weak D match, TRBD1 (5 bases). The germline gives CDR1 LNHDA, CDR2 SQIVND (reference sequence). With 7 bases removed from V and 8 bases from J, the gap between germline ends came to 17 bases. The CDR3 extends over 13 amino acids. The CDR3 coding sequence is TGTGCCAGTACCCGCCAGGATAGGGGCGGCTACACCTTC. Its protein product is CASTRQDRGGYTF. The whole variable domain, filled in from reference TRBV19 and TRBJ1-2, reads DGGITQSPKYLFRKEGQNVTLSCEQNLNHDAMYWYRQDPGQGLRLIYYSQIVNDFQKGDIAEGYSVSREKKESFPLTVTSAQKNPTAFYLCASTRQDRGGYTFGSGTRLTVV.

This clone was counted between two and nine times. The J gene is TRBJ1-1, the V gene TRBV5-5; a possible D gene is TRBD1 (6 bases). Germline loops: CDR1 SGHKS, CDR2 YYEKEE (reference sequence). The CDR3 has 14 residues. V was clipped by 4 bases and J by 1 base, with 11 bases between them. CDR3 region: CASSPRTENTEAFF. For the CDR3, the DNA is TGTGCCAGCAGCCCGAGGACAGAGAACACTGAAGCTTTCTTT.

CDR3 coding DNA: TGTGCCAGCAGCGATGGGGGAGGCATTGGGGCCAACGTCCTGACTTTC. The encoded protein is CASSDGGGIGANVLTF. The chain combines TRBV3-1 (or the pseudogene TRBV3-2) with TRBJ2-6, with a weak D call TRBD2 (6 bases). V was pared by 5 bases and J by 3 bases, with 14 bases between. The V gene's germline CDR1 is LGHDT and CDR2 YNNKEL (reference sequence). This CDR3 has 16 amino acids.

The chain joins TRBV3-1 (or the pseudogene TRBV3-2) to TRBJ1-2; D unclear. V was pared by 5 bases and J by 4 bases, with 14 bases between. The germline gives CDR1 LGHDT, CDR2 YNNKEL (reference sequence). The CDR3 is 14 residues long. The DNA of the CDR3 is TGTGCCAGCAGCTCACGGTCGGGTTTCTATGGCTACACCTTC. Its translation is CASSSRSGFYGYTF.

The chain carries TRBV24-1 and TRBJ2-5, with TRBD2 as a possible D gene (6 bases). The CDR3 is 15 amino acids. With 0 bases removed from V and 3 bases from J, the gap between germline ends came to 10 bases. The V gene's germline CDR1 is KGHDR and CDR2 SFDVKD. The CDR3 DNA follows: TGTGCCACCAGTGATTTGAAGGGCGGGAAAGAGACCCAGTACTTC. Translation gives CATSDLKGGKETQYF.

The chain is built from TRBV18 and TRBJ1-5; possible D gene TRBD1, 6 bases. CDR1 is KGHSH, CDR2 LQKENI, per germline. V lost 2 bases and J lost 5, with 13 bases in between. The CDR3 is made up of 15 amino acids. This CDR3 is CASSPIGQFDQPQHF. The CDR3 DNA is TGTGCCAGCTCACCAATCGGACAGTTCGATCAGCCCCAGCATTTT.

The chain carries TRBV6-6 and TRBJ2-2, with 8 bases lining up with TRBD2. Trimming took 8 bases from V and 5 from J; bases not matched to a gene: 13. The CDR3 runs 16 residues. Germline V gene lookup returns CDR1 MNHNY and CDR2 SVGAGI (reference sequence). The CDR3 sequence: CASGTSGATRTGELFF. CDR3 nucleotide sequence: TGTGCCAGCGGCACTAGCGGTGCCACAAGGACCGGGGAGCTGTTTTTT.

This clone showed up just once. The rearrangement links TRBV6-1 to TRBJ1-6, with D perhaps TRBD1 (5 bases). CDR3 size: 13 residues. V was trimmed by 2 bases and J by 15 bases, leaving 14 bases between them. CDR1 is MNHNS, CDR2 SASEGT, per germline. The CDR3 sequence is CASSEMGLSLLHF. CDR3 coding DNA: TGTGCCAGCAGTGAAATGGGGCTATCTCTCCTCCACTTT.

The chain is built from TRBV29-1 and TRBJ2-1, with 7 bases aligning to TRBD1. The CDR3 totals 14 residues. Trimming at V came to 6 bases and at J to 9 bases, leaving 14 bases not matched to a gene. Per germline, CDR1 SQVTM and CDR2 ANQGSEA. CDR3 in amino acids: CSVATGAAVGEQFF. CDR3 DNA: TGCAGCGTGGCAACAGGGGCGGCGGTGGGTGAGCAGTTCTTC.

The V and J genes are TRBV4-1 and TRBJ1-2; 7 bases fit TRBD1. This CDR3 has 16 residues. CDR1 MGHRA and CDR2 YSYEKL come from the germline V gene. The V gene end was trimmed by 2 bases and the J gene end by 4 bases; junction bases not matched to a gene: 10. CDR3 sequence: CASSQQEDRPLYGYTF. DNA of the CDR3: TGCGCCAGCAGCCAACAGGAGGACAGGCCCCTCTATGGCTACACCTTC.

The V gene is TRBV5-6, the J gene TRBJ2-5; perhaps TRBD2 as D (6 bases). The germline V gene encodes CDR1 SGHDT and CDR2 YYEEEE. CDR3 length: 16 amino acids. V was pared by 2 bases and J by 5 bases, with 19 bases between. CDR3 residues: CASSFGTPVGRETQYF. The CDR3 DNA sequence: TGTGCCAGCAGCTTCGGGACTCCCGTCGGCCGGGAGACCCAGTACTTC.

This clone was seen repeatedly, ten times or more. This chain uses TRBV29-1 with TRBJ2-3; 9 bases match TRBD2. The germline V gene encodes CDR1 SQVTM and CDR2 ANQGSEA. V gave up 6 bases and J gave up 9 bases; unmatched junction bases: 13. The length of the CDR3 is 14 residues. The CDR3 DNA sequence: TGCAGCGTGCTGAGGACTAGCGACGACACAACGCAGTATTTT. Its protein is CSVLRTSDDTTQYF.

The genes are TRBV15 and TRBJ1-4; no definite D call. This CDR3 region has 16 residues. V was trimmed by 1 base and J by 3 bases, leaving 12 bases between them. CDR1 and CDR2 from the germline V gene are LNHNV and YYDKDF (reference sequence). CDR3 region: CATSRGSGGPNEKLFF. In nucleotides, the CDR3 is TGTGCCACCAGCAGAGGATCCGGAGGCCCTAATGAAAAACTGTTTTTT. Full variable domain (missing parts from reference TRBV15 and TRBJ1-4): DAMVIQNPRYQVTQFGKPVTLSCSQTLNHNVMYWYQQKSSQAPKLLFHYYDKDFNNEADTPDNFQSRRPNTSFCFLDIRSPGLGDTAMYLCATSRGSGGPNEKLFFGSGTQLSVL.

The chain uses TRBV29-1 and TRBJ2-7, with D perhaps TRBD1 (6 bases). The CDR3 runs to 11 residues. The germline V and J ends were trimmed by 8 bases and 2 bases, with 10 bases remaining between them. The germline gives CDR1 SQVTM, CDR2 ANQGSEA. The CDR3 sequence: CSTGTTYEQYF. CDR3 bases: TGCAGCACCGGGACAACCTACGAGCAGTACTTC.

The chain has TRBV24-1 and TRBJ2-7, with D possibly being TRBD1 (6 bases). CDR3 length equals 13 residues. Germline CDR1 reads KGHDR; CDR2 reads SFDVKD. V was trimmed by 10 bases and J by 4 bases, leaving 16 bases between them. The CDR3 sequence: CATKQGDAYEQYF. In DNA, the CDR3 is TGTGCCACGAAACAGGGTGATGCGTACGAGCAGTACTTC.

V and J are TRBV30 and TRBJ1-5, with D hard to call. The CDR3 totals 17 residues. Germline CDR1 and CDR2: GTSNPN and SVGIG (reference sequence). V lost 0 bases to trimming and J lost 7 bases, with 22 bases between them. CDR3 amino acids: CAWSVIGSLSSGQPQHF. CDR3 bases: TGTGCCTGGAGTGTTATTGGGTCTCTCTCTTCGGGGCAGCCCCAGCATTTT. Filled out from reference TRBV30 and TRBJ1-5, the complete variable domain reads SQTIHQWPATLVQPVGSPLSLECTVEGTSNPNLYWYRQAAGRGLQLLFYSVGIGQISSEVPQNLSASRPQDRQFILSSKKLLLSDSGFYLCAWSVIGSLSSGQPQHFGDGTRLSIL.

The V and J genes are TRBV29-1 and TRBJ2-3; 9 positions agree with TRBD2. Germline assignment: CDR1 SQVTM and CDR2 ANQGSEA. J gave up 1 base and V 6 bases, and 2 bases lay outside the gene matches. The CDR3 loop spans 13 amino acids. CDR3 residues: CSVRTSGTDTQYF. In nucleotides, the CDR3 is TGCAGCGTGCGGACTAGCGGCACAGATACGCAGTATTTT.

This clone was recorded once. As DNA, the CDR3 is TGTGCCAGCAGTTCGGGGTGGAGGAGCCGGGGATACACCTTC. Its protein product is CASSSGWRSRGYTF. The chain has TRBV6-5 and TRBJ1-2, with D hard to call. Germline CDR1 is MNHEY and CDR2 is SVGAGI. This CDR3 has 14 residues. V lost 4 bases and J 11 bases, leaving 20 bases between the germline ends.